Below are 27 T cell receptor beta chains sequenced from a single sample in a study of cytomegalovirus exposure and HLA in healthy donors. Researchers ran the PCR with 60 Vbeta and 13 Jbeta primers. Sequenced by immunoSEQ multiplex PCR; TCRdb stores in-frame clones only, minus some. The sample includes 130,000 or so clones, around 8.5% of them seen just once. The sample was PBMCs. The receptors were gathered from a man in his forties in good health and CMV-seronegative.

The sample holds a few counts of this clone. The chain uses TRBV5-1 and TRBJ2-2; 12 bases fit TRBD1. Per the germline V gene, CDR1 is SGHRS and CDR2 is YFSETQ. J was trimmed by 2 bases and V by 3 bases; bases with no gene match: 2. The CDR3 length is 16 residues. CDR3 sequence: CASSSGTGGNTGELFF. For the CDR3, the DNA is TGCGCCAGCAGCTCCGGGACAGGGGGCAACACCGGGGAGCTGTTTTTT.

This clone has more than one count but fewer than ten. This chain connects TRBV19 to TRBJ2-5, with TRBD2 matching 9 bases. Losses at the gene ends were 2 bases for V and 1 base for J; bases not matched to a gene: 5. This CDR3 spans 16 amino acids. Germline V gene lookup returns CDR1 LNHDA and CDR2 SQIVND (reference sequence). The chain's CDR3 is CASSIRLAGTQETQYF. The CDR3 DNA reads TGTGCCAGTAGTATACGGCTAGCGGGGACCCAAGAGACCCAGTACTTC.

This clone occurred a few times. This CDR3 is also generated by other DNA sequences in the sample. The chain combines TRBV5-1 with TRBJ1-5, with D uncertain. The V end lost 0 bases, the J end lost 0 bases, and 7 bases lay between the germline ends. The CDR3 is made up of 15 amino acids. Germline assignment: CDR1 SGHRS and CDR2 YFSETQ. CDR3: CASSLAGSSNQPQHF. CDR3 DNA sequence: TGCGCCAGCAGCTTGGCTGGGAGTAGCAATCAGCCCCAGCATTTT.

The CDR3 sequence: CASSLSASSGANVLTF. CDR3 sequence (DNA): TGTGCCAGCAGCTTGTCGGCTAGCTCTGGGGCCAACGTCCTGACTTTC. The chain carries TRBV11-1 and TRBJ2-6; D gene unclear. The CDR3 extends over 16 amino acids. V was clipped by 3 bases and J by 0 bases, with 9 bases between them. Germline V gives CDR1 SGHAT, CDR2 FQDESV (reference sequence).

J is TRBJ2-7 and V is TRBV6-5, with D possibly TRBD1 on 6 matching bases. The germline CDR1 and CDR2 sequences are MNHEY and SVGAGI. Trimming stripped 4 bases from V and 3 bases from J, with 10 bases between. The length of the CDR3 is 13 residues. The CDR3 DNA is TGTGCCAGCAGTTTCGGGACACACTACGAGCAGTACTTC. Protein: CASSFGTHYEQYF.

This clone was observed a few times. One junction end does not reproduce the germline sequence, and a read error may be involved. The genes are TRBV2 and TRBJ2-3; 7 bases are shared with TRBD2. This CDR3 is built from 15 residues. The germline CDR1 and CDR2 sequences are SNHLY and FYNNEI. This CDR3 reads CASSEVLAGHYTQYF. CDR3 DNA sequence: TGTGCCAGTAGTGAAGTATTAGCGGGCCACTATACGCAGTATTTT.

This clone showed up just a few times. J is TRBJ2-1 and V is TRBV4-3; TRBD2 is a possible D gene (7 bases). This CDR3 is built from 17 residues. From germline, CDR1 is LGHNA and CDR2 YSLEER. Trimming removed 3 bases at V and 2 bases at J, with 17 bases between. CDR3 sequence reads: CASSQDGRGGAYNEQFF. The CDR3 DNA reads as TGCGCCAGCAGCCAGGATGGGAGGGGGGGGGCCTACAATGAGCAGTTCTTC.

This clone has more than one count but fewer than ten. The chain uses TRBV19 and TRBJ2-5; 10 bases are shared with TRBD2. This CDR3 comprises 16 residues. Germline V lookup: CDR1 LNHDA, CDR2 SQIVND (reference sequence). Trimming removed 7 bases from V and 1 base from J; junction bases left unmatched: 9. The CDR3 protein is CASNEAASGGQETQYF. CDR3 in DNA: TGTGCCAGTAACGAGGCGGCTAGCGGGGGCCAAGAGACCCAGTACTTC.

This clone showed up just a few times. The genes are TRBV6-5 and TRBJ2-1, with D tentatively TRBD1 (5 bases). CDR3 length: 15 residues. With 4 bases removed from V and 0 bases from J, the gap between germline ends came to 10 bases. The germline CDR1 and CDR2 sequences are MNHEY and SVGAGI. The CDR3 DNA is TGTGCCAGCAGTTCAACAGGTTACTCCTACAATGAGCAGTTCTTC. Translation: CASSSTGYSYNEQFF.

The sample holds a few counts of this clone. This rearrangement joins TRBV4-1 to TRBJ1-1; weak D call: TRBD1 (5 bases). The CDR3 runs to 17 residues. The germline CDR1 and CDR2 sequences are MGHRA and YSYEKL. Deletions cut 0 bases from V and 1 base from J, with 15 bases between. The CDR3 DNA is TGCGCCAGCAGCCAAGAATGGGCCGGCAGGGCGAACACTGAAGCTTTCTTT. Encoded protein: CASSQEWAGRANTEAFF.

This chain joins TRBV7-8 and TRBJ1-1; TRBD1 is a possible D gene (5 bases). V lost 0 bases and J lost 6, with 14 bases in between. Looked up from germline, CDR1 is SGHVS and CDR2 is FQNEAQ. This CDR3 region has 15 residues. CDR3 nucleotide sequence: TGTGCCAGCAGCTTAGCTCCGGCCAGGGTGGCTGAAGCTTTCTTT. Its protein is CASSLAPARVAEAFF. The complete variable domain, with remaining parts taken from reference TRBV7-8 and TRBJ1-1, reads GAGVSQSPRYKVAKRGQDVALRCDPISGHVSLFWYQQALGQGPEFLTYFQNEAQLDKSGLPSDRFFAERPEGSVSTLKIQRTQQEDSAVYLCASSLAPARVAEAFFGQGTRLTVV.

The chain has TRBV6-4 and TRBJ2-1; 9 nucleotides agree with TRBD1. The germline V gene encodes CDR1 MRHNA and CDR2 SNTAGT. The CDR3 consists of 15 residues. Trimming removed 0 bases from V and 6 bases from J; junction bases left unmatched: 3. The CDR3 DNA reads TGTGCCAGCAGTGACTCAGAGACAGGGGGCAATGAGCAGTTCTTC. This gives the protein CASSDSETGGNEQFF.

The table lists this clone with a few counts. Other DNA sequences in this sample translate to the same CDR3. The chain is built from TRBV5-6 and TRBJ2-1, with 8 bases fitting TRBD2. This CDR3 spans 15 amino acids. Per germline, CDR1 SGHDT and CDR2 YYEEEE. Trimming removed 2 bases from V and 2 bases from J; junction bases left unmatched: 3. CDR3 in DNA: TGTGCCAGCAGCTTCGGGGGGGTAGCCTACAATGAGCAGTTCTTC. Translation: CASSFGGVAYNEQFF.

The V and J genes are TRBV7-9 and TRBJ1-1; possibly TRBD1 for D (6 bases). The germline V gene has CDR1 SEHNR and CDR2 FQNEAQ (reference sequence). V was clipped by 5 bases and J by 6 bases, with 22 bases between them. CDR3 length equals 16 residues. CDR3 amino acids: CASSHSTDRSEPEAFF. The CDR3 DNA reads TGTGCCAGCAGCCACTCAACGGACAGATCGGAGCCTGAAGCTTTCTTT. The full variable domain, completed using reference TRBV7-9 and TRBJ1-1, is DTGVSQNPRHKITKRGQNVTFRCDPISEHNRLYWYRQTLGQGPEFLTYFQNEAQLEKSRLLSDRFSAERPKGSFSTLEIQRTEQGDSAMYLCASSHSTDRSEPEAFFGQGTRLTVV.

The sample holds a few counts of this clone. CDR3 DNA: TGTGCCAGCAGATCGACAGGGCGCAATGAGCAGTTCTTC. It codes for CASRSTGRNEQFF. The chain couples TRBV2 to TRBJ2-1; TRBD1 matches at 7 bases. The CDR3 contains 13 residues. V lost 6 bases and J lost 6; bases outside the gene matches: 5. CDR1 is SNHLY and CDR2 is FYNNEI in the germline V gene.

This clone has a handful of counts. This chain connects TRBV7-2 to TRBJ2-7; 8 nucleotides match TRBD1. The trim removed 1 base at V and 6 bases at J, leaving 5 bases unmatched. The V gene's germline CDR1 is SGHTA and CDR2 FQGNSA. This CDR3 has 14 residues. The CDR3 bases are TGTGCCAGCAGCTTAGTTCAGGGGGCCCGCGAGCAGTACTTC. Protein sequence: CASSLVQGAREQYF.

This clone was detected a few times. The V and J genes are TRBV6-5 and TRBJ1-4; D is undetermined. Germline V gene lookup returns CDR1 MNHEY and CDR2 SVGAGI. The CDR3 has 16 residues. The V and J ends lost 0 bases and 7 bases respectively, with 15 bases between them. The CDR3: CASSYSQPRGGEKLFF. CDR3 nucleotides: TGTGCCAGCAGTTACTCGCAACCCAGAGGTGGTGAAAAACTGTTTTTT.

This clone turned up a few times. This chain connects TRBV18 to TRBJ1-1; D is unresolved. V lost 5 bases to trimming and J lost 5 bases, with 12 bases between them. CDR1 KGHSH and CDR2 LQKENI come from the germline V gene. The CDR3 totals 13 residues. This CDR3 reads CASSSREGTEAFF. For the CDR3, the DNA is TGTGCCAGCTCATCCCGGGAAGGAACTGAAGCTTTCTTT.

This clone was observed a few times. In DNA, the CDR3 is TGTGCCAGCAGCGTAGGAGGAGGGCCCGGGGAGCTGTTTTTT. Protein: CASSVGGGPGELFF. The V and J genes are TRBV9 and TRBJ2-2; D is possibly TRBD2 (6 bases). Germline values: CDR1 SGDLS, CDR2 YYNGEE. V lost 0 bases, J lost 6 bases, and 9 bases lay in between. This CDR3 region has 14 residues.

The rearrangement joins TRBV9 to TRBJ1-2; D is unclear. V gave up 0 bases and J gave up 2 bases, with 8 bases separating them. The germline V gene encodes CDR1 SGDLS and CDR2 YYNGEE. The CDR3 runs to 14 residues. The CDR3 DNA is TGTGCCAGCAGCGTAGTGGGAGGGAACTATGGCTACACCTTC. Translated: CASSVVGGNYGYTF.

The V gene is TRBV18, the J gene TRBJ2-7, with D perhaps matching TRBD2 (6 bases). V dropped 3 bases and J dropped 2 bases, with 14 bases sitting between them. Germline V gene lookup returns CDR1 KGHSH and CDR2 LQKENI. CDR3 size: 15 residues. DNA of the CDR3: TGTGCCAGCTCACCGGTCAGCGGGCTACCCTACGAGCAGTACTTC. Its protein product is CASSPVSGLPYEQYF. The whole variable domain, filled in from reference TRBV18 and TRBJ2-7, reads NAGVMQNPRHLVRRRGQEARLRCSPMKGHSHVYWYRQLPEEGLKFMVYLQKENIIDESGMPKERFSAEFPKEGPSILRIQQVVRGDSAAYFCASSPVSGLPYEQYFGPGTRLTVT.

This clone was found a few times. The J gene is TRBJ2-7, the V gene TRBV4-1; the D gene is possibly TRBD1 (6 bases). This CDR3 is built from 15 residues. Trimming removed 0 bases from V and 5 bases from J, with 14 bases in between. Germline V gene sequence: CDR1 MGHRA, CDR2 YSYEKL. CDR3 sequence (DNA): TGCGCCAGCAGCCAAGATTTTATAGGGGGTGACGAGCAGTACTTC. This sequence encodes CASSQDFIGGDEQYF.

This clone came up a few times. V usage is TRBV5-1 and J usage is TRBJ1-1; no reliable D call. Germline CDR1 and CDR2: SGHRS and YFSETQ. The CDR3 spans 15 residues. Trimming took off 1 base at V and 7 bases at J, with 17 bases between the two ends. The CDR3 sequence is CASSLPGGRSLEAFF. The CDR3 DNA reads TGCGCCAGCAGCTTGCCGGGAGGCAGGAGCCTTGAAGCTTTCTTT.

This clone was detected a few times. The CDR3 nucleotides are TGTGCCAGCAGTTTATCGTTCTCCACTGAAGCTTTCTTT. It codes for CASSLSFSTEAFF. The chain employs TRBV27 and TRBJ1-1; no firm D call. Trimming left V 0 bases short and J 4 bases short, with 6 bases between. The CDR3 extends over 13 amino acids. Per the germline V gene, CDR1 is MNHEY and CDR2 is SMNVEV (reference sequence).

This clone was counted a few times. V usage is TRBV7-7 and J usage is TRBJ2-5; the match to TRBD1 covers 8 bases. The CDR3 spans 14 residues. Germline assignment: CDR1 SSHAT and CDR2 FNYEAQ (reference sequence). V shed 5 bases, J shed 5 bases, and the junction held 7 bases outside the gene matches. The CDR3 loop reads CASSPDRVGETQYF. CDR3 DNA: TGTGCCAGCAGCCCGGACAGGGTGGGGGAGACCCAGTACTTC.

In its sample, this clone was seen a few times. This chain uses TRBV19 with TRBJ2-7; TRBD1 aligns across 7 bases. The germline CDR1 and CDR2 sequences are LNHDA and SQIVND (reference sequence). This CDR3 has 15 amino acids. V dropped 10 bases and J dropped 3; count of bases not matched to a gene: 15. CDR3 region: CATSSIRDRGYEQYF. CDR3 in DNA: TGTGCCACCAGTAGTATTAGGGACAGAGGCTACGAGCAGTACTTC.

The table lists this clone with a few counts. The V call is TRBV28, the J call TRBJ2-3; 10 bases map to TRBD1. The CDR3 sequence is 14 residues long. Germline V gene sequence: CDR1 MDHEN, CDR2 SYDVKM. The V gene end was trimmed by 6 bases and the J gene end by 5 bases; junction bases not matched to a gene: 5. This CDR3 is CASRRTGGQDTQYF. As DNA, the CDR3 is TGTGCCAGCAGGAGGACAGGGGGGCAAGATACGCAGTATTTT.